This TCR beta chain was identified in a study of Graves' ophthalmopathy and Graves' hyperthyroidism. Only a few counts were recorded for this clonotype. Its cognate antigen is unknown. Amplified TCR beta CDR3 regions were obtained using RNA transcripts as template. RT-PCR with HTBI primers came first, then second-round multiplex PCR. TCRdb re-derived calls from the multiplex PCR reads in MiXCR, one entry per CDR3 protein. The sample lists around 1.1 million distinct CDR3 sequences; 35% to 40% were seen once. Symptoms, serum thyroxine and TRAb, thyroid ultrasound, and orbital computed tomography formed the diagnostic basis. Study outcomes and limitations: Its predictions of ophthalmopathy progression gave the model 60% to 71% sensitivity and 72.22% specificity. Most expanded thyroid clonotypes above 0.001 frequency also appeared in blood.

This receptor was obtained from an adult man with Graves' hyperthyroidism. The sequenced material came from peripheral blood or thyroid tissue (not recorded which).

CDR3 coding DNA: TGTGCCAGCAGTAACCGGGACAGGGGGATCCAAGAGACCCAGTACTTC. It codes for CASSNRDRGIQETQYF. The J gene is TRBJ2-5, the V gene TRBV6-6, with 11 bases fitting TRBD1. The CDR3 is 16 amino acids. Trimming cost V 5 bases and J 1 base; bases outside gene matches: 6. Germline values: CDR1 MNHNY, CDR2 SVGAGI (reference sequence).